This TCR beta chain was profiled in a study of T-cell memory formation after mild COVID-19. V lost 0 bases to trimming and J lost 0 bases, with 15 bases between them. The CDR3 length is 17 residues. CDR1 is MNHEY, CDR2 SVGEGT, per germline. MiXCR, applied by TCRdb to the 5' RACE reads, yields one record per CDR3 protein. The sample has about 160,000 distinct CDR3 sequences; around 30% are singletons. This clonotype was detected only once. This chain uses TRBV6-2 or TRBV6-3 with TRBJ2-7; D possibly matches TRBD1 or TRBD2 (5 bases each). Specimen: PBMCs or a T cell subset sorted from them (not recorded which). This clonotype originated in an adult woman who had mild COVID-19 (a few samples of this study predate the infection). Cell type and time point are not known. The DNA of the CDR3 is TGTGCCAGCAGTTACTCGATCCCCGGGACGGTCTCCTACGAGCAGTACTTC. Its translation: CASSYSIPGTVSYEQYF.